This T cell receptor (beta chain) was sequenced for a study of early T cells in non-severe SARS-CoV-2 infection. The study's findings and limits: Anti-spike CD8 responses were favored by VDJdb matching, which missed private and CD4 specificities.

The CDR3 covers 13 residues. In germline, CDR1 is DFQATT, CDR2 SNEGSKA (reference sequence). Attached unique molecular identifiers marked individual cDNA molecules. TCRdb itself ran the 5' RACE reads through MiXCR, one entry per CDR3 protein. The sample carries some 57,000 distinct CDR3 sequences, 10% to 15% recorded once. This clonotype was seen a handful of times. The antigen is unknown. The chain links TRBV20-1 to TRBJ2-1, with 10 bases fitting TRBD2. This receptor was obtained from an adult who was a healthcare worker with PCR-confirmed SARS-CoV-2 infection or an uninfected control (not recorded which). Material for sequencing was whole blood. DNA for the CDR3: TGCACCGCCCCTCTAGCGGGAGAAGCTGAGCAGTTCTTC. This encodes CTAPLAGEAEQFF.